This T cell receptor (beta chain) was profiled in a study of human versus mouse CDR3 diversity and MHC coevolution. Only in-frame clones appear in the TCRdb table, and some are missing; sequencing was by immunoSEQ multiplex PCR. Altogether tens of thousands of clones are present, 90% to 95% being singletons, with the ten largest covering more than 1.1%. Worth noting for this clone: No antigen is known for it.

Naive CD4 T cells were sorted as CD45RO-negative, CD62L-positive. Study conclusions and caveats: In humans, T-cell selection involved six or seven MHC II alleles. Among all groups, two of three human donors showed least clonal inequality.

The germline V and J ends were trimmed by 3 bases and 7 bases, with 12 bases remaining between them. The CDR3 is 13 residues long. Germline V CDR1 and CDR2: LNHDA, SQIVND (reference sequence). The source of this sequence is a person aged 30 to 70 in good health. Material for sequencing was naive CD4+ T cells from blood. As to subset: CD45RO-negative CD62L-positive naive CD4 T cells. The chain has TRBV19 and TRBJ1-1, with D uncertain. CDR3 residues: CASSMPGFSEAFF. The CDR3 DNA is TGTGCCAGTAGTATGCCGGGGTTCAGTGAAGCTTTCTTT.